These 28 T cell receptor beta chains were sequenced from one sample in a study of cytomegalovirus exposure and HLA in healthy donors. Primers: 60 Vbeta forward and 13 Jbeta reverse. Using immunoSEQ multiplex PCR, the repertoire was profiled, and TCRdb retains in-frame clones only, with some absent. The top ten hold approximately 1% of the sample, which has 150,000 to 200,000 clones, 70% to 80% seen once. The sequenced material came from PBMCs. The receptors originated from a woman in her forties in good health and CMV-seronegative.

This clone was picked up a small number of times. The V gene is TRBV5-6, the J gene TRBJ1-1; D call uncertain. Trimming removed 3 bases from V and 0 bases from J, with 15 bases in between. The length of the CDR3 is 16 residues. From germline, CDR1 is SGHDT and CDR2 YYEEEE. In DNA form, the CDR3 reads TGTGCCAGCAGCTCCTCTTGGGTTCTAGTGAACACTGAAGCTTTCTTT. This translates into CASSSSWVLVNTEAFF.

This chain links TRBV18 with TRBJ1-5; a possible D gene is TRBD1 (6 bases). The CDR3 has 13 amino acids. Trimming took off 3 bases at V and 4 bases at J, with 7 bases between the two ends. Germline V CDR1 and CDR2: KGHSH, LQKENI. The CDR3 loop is CASSPDRNQPQHF. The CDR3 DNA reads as TGTGCCAGCTCACCGGACAGAAATCAGCCCCAGCATTTT.

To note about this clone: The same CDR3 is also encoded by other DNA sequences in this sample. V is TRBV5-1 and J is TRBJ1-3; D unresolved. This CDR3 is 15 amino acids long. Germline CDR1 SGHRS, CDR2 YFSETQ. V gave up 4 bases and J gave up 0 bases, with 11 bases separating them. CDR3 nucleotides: TGCGCCAGCAGCCAAACCGGAGACTCTGGAAACACCATATATTTT. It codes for CASSQTGDSGNTIYF.

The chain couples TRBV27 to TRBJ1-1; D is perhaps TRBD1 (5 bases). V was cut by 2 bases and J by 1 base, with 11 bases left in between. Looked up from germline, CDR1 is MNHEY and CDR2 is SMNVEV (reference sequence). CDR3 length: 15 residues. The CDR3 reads CASSLGAGKNTEAFF. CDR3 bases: TGTGCCAGCAGTTTAGGGGCAGGGAAGAACACTGAAGCTTTCTTT.

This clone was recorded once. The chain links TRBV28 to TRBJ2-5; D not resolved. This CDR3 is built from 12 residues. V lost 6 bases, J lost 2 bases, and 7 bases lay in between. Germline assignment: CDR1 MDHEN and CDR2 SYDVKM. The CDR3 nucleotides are TGTGCCAGCAGAGCCCTTCAAGAGACCCAGTACTTC. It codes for CASRALQETQYF.

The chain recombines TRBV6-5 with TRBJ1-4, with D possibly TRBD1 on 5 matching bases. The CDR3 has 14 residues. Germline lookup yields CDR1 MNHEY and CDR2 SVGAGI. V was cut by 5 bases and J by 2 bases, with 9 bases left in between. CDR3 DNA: TGTGCCAGCAGTCGGGGGTGGACTAATGAAAAACTGTTTTTT. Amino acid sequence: CASSRGWTNEKLFF.

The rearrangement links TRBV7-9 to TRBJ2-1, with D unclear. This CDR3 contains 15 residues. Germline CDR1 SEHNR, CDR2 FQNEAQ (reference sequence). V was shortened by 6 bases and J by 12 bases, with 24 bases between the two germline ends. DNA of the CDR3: TGTGCCAGCAGTTTCTGGAGTGATCAACCGATGGGGCAGTTCTTC. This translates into CASSFWSDQPMGQFF.

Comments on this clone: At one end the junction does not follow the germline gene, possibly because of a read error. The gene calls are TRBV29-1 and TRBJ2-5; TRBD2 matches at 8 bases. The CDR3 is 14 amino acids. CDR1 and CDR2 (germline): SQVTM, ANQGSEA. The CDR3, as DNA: TGCAGCGTTGAAATATTGGGGGGTAGCGGGACTAGGAACTTC. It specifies CSVEILGGSGTRNF. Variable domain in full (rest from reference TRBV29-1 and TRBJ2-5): SAVISQKPSRDICQRGTSLTIQCQVDSQVTMMFWYRQQPGQSLTLIATANQGSEATYESGFVIDKFPISRPNLTFSTLTVSNMSPEDSSIYLCSVEILGGSGTRNFGPGTRLLVL.

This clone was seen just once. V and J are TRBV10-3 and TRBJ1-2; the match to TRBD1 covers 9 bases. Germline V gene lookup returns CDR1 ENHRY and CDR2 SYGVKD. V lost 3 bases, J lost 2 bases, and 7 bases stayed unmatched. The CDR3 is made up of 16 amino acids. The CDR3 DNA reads TGTGCCATCAGTGAAACCGGGACAGGGTTGAACTATGGCTACACCTTC. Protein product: CAISETGTGLNYGYTF.

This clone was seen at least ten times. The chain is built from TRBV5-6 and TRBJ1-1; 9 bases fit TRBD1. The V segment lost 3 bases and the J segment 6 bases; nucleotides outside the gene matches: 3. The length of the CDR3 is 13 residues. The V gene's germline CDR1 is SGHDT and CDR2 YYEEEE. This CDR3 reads CASSSQGAAEAFF. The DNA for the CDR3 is TGTGCCAGCAGCTCACAGGGGGCTGCTGAAGCTTTCTTT.

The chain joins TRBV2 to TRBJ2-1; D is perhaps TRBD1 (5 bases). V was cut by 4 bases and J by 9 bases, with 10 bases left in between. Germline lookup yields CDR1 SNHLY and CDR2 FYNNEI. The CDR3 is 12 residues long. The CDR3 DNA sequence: TGTGCCAGCAGTGCGGAAAGGGGTGAGCAGTTCTTC. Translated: CASSAERGEQFF.

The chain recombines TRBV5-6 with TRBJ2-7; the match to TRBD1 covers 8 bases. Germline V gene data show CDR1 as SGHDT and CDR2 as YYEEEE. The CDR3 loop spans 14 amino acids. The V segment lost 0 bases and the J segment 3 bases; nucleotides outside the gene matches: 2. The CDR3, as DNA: TGTGCCAGCAGCTTGGGGACAGGGAACTACGAGCAGTACTTC. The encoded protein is CASSLGTGNYEQYF.

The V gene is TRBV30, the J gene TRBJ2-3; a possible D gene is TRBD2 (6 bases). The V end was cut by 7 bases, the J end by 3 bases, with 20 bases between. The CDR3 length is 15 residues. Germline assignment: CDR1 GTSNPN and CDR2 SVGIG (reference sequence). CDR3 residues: CASSQGGARTDTQYF. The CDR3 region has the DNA TGTGCCTCCTCACAAGGAGGGGCTAGAACAGATACGCAGTATTTT. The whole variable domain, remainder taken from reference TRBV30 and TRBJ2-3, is SQTIHQWPATLVQPVGSPLSLECTVEGTSNPNLYWYRQAAGRGLQLLFYSVGIGQISSEVPQNLSASRPQDRQFILSSKKLLLSDSGFYLCASSQGGARTDTQYFGPGTRLTVL.

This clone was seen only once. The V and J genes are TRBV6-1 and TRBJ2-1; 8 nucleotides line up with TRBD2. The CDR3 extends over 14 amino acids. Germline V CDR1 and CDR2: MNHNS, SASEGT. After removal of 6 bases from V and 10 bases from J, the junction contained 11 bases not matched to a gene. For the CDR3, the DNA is TGTGCCAGCAGCCCGGGACTAGGATCCGGGGAGCAGTTCTTC. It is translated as CASSPGLGSGEQFF.

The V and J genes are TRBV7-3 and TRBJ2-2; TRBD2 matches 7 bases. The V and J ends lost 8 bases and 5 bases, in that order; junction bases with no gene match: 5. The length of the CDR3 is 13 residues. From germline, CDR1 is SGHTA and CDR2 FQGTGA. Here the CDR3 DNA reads TGTGCCAGCGGGGGGGTAGGGACCGGGGAGCTGTTTTTT. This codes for CASGGVGTGELFF.

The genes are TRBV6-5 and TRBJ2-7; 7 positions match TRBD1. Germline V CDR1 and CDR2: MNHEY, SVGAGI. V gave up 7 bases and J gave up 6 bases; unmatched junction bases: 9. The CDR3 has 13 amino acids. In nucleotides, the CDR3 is TGTGCCAGCACTTTAGGACAGGCTCGCGAGCAGTACTTC. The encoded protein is CASTLGQAREQYF.

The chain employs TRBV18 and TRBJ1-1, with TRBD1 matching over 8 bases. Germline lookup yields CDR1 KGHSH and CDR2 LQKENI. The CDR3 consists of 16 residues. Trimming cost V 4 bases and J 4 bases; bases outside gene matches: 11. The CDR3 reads CASSQTTTGEGTEAFF. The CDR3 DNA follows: TGTGCCAGCTCACAAACCACGACAGGGGAGGGCACTGAAGCTTTCTTT.

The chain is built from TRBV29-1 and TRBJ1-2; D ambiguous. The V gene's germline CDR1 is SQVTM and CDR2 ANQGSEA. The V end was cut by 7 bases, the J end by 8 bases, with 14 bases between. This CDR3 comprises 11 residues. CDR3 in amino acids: CSGLTSGGYTF. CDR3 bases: TGCAGCGGATTAACCTCGGGGGGCTACACCTTC.

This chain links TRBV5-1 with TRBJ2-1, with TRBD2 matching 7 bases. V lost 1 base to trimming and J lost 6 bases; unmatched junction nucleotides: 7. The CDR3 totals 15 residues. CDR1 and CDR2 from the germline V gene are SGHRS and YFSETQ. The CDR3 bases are TGCGCCAGCAGCTTGATCAGCGGGAATGCCAATGAGCAGTTCTTC. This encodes CASSLISGNANEQFF. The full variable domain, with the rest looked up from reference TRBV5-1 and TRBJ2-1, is KAGVTQTPRYLIKTRGQQVTLSCSPISGHRSVSWYQQTPGQGLQFLFEYFSETQRNKGNFPGRFSGRQFSNSRSEMNVSTLELGDSALYLCASSLISGNANEQFFGPGTRLTVL.

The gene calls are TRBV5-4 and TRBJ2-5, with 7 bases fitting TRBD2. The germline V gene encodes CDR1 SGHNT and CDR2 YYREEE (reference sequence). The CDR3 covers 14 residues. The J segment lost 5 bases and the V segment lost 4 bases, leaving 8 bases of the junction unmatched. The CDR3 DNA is TGTGCCAGCAGCCGGGGAGGGGTGAGGGAGACCCAGTACTTC. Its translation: CASSRGGVRETQYF.

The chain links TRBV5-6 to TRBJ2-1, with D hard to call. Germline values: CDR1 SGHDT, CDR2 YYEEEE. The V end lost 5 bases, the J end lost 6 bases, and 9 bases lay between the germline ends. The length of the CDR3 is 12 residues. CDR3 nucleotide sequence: TGTGCCAGCAGTGGGCCTCGCAATGAGCAGTTCTTC. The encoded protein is CASSGPRNEQFF.

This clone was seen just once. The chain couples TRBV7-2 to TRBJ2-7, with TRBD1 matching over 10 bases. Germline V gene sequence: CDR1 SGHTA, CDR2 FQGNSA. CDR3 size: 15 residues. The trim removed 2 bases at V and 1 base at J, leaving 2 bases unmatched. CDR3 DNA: TGTGCCAGCAGCTTAAGGACAGGGGGTTCCTACGAGCAGTACTTC. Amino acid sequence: CASSLRTGGSYEQYF. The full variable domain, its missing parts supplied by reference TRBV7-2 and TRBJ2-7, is GAGVSQSPSNKVTEKGKDVELRCDPISGHTALYWYRQSLGQGLEFLIYFQGNSAPDKSGLPSDRFSAERTGGSVSTLTIQRTQQEDSAVYLCASSLRTGGSYEQYFGPGTRLTVT.

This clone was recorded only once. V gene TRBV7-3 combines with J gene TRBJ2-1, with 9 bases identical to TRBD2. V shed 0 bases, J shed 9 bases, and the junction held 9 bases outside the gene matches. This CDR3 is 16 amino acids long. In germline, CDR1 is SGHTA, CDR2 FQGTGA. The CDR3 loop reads CASSLTEVGTSSEQFF. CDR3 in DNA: TGTGCCAGCAGCTTAACGGAGGTAGGGACTAGCAGTGAGCAGTTCTTC.

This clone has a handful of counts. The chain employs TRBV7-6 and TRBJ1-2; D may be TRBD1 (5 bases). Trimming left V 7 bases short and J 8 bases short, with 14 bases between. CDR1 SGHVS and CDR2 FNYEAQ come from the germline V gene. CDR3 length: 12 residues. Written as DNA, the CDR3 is TGTGCCAGCAAAAGCAGGGAGGGGGGCTACACCTTC. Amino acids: CASKSREGGYTF.

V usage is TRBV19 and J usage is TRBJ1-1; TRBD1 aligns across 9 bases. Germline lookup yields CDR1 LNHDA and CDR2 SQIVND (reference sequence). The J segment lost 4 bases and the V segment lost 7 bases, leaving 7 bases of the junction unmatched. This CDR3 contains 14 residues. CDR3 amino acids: CASTHRGLGTEAFF. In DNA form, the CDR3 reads TGTGCCAGTACCCACAGGGGGCTTGGCACTGAAGCTTTCTTT.

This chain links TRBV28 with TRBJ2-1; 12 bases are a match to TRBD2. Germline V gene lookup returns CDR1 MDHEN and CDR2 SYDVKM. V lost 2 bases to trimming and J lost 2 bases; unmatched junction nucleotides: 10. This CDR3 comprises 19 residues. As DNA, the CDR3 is TGTGCCAGCAGTTTAATAGGTCTAGCGGGAGGGGGGACCTACAATGAGCAGTTCTTC. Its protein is CASSLIGLAGGGTYNEQFF.

This CDR3 reads CASSLAGLSGRAEQYF. The CDR3 nucleotides read TGCGCCAGCAGCTTGGCGGGACTGAGCGGGAGGGCCGAGCAGTACTTC. V gene TRBV5-1 combines with J gene TRBJ2-5, with 10 bases that match TRBD2. The DNA matches TRBJ2-7 better at its end, which makes the J call doubtful. There are 16 residues in the CDR3. Germline-derived CDR1 and CDR2 are SGHRS and YFSETQ.

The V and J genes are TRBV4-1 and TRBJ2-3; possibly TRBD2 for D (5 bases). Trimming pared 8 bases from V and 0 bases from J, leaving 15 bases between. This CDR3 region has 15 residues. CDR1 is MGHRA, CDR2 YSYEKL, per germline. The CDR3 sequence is CASESGILSTDTQYF. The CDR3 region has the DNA TGCGCCAGCGAGAGCGGAATACTTAGCACAGATACGCAGTATTTT.